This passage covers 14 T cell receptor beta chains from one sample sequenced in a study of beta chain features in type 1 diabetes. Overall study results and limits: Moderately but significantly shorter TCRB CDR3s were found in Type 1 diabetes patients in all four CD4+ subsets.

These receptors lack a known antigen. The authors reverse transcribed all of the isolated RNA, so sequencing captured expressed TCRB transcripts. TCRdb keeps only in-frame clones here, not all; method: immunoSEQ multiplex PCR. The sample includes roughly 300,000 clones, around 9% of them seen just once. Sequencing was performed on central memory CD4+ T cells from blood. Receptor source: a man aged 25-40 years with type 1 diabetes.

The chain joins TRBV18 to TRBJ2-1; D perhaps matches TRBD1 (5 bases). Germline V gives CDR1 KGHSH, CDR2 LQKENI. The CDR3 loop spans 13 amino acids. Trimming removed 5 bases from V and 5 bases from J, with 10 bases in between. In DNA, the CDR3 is TGTGCCAGCTCATCGACAGCAAACAATGAGCAGTTCTTC. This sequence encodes CASSSTANNEQFF.

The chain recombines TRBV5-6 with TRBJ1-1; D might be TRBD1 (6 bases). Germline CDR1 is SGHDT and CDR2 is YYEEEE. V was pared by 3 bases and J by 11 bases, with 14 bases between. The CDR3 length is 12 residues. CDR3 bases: TGTGCCAGCAGCTCGTCAGGGGCCGGGGCTTTCTTT. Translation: CASSSSGAGAFF.

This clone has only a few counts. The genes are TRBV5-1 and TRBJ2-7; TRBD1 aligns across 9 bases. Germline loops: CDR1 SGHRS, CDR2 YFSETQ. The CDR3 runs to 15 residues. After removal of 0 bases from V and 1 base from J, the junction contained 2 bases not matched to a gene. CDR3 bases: TGCGCCAGCAGCTTGGCCGGGACAGGGTCCTACGAGCAGTACTTC. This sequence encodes CASSLAGTGSYEQYF.

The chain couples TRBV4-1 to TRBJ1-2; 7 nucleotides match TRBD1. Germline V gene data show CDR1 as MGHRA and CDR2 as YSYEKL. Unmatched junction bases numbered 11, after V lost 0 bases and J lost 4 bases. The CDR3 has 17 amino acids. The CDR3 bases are TGCGCCAGCAGCCAAGATCTTGGGACAGCCGTGGGCTATGGCTACACCTTC. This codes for CASSQDLGTAVGYGYTF.

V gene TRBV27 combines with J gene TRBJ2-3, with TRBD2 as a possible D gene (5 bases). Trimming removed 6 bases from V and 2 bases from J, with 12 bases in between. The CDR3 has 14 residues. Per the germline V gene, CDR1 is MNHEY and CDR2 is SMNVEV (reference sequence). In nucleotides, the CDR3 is TGTGCCAGCAGCCCCTCGGGATACACAGATACGCAGTATTTT. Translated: CASSPSGYTDTQYF.

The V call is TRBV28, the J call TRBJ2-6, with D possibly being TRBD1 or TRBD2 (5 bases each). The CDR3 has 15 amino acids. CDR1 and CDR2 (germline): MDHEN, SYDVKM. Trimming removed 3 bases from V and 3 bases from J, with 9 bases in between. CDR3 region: CASSFARGGANVLTF. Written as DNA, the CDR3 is TGTGCCAGCAGTTTCGCGAGGGGTGGGGCCAACGTCCTGACTTTC.

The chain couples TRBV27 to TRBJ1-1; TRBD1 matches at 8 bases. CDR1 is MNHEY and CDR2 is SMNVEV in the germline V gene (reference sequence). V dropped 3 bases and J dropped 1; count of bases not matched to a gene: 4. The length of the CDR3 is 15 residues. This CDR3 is CASSFYGTGNTEAFF. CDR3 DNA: TGTGCCAGCAGTTTCTACGGGACAGGGAACACTGAAGCTTTCTTT.

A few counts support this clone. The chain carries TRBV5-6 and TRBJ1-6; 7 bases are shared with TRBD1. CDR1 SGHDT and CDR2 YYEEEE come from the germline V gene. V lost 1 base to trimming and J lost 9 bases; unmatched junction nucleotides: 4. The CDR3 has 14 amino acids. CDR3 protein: CASSLPGQPSPLHF. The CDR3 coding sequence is TGTGCCAGCAGCTTGCCGGGACAGCCTTCACCCCTCCACTTT.

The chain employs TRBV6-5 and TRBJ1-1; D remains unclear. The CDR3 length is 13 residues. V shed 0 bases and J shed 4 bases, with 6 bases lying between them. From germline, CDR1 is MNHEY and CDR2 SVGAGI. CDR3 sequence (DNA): TGTGCCAGCAGTTACTCGGAAGTCACTGAAGCTTTCTTT. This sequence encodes CASSYSEVTEAFF.

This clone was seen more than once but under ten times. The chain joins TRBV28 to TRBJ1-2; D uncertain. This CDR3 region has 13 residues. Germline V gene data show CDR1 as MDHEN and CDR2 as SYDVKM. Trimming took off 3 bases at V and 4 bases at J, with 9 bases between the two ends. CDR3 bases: TGTGCCAGCAGTTTTCGTGAGTCCTATGGCTACACCTTC. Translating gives CASSFRESYGYTF.

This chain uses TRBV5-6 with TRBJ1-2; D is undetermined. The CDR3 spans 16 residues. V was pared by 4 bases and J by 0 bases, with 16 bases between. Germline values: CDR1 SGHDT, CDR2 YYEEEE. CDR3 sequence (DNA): TGTGCCAGCAGCCCGACGGGAGGGCTCTCTAACTATGGCTACACCTTC. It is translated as CASSPTGGLSNYGYTF.

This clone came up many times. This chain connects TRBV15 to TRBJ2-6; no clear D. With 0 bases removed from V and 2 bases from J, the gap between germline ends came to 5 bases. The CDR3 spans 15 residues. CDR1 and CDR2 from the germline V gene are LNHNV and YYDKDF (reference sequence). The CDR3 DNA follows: TGTGCCACCAGCAGAGAGGGTGCTGGGGCCAACGTCCTGACTTTC. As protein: CATSREGAGANVLTF.

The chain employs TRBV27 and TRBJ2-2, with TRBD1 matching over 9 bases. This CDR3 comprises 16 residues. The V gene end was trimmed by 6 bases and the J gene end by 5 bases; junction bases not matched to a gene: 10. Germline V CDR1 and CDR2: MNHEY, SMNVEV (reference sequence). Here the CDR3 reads CASRNTGTGLTGELFF. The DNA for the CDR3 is TGTGCCAGCAGAAATACCGGGACAGGGTTGACCGGGGAGCTGTTTTTT.

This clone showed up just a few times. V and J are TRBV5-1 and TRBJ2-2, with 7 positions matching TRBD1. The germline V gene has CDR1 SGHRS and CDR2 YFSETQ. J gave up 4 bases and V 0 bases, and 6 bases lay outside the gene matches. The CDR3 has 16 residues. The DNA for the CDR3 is TGCGCCAGCAGCTTGGTTAGGACAGGAGGCACCGGGGAGCTGTTTTTT. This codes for CASSLVRTGGTGELFF.